The entry below gives a single TCR beta chain sequence along with its context. Its antigen is undetermined. Unique molecular identifiers were present in the TCR beta cDNA libraries. From the PCR reads, TCRdb called clonotypes with MiXCR, one entry per CDR3 protein. Of fewer than 850,000 distinct CDR3 sequences listed, 25% to 30% are singletons. The CDR3 spans 14 residues. Per the germline V gene, CDR1 is SQVTM and CDR2 is ANQGSEA. The germline V and J ends were trimmed by 7 bases and 0 bases, with 14 bases remaining between them. The data originate from a study of post-analysis software for immune sequencing data. Study conclusions and caveats: With TRBV5-6, TRBV5-1 and TRBV20-1 included, about five TRBV segments were more frequent in patients than in controls.

J is TRBJ2-3 and V is TRBV29-1; the D gene is possibly TRBD2 (5 bases). What was sequenced was blood. This receptor was identified in a girl under 18 with multiple sclerosis. The CDR3: CSAGERASTDTQYF. CDR3 bases: TGCAGCGCCGGGGAACGGGCTAGCACAGATACGCAGTATTTT.